Each of the 16 T cell receptor beta chains below was sequenced from the same sample in a study of follicular helper T cells after annual influenza vaccination. Time point here: 2014-2015 season, pre-vaccination. Sequencing used immunoSEQ multiplex PCR; TCRdb keeps in-frame clones, though not all of them. The sample holds some 11,000 clones, roughly 86% seen once. Sequenced material: CXCR5- memory CD4+ T cells sorted from blood, taken on the day of influenza vaccination. These receptor sequences come from an adult who received the influenza vaccine.

V usage is TRBV7-2 and J usage is TRBJ2-5, with 9 bases lining up with TRBD2. Trimming at V came to 5 bases and at J to 7 bases, leaving 8 bases not matched to a gene. The germline V gene has CDR1 SGHTA and CDR2 FQGNSA. The CDR3 consists of 14 residues. Here the CDR3 reads CASSPRREGGTQYF. CDR3 DNA sequence: TGTGCCAGCAGCCCCCGGCGGGAGGGAGGGACCCAGTACTTC. The variable domain in full, with the rest retrieved from reference TRBV7-2 and TRBJ2-5, is GAGVSQSPSNKVTEKGKDVELRCDPISGHTALYWYRQSLGQGLEFLIYFQGNSAPDKSGLPSDRFSAERTGGSVSTLTIQRTQQEDSAVYLCASSPRREGGTQYFGPGTRLLVL.

This clone was detected only once. The chain links TRBV5-1 to TRBJ2-1; 7 nucleotides line up with TRBD1. The CDR3 covers 13 residues. In germline, CDR1 is SGHRS, CDR2 YFSETQ. V lost 2 bases to trimming and J lost 10 bases; unmatched junction nucleotides: 6. In nucleotides, the CDR3 is TGCGCCAGCAGCTTCATAGGGGGCCTCGAGCAGTTCTTC. Protein: CASSFIGGLEQFF.

The J gene is TRBJ1-2, the V gene TRBV6-6; a weak D match, TRBD1 (5 bases). The CDR3 is 14 residues long. The germline V and J ends were trimmed by 6 bases and 2 bases, with 13 bases remaining between them. Germline loops: CDR1 MNHNY, CDR2 SVGAGI (reference sequence). The CDR3 region has the DNA TGTGCCAGCAGAGTACAGGAGGGGAACTATGGCTACACCTTC. The encoded protein is CASRVQEGNYGYTF.

V and J are TRBV6-6 and TRBJ1-5, with D perhaps TRBD1 (6 bases). Per the germline V gene, CDR1 is MNHNY and CDR2 is SVGAGI (reference sequence). Trimming removed 7 bases at V and 6 bases at J, with 16 bases between. This CDR3 has 14 amino acids. The CDR3 region has the DNA TGTGCCAGCAATCCTACAGGGTTAGGTCAGCCCCAGCATTTT. Protein product: CASNPTGLGQPQHF.

The chain is built from TRBV5-1 and TRBJ2-1, with D unresolved. In germline, CDR1 is SGHRS, CDR2 YFSETQ. Deletions cut 1 base from V and 2 bases from J, with 4 bases between. The CDR3 has 13 amino acids. DNA for the CDR3: TGCGCCAGCAGCTTGAACACCTACAATGAGCAGTTCTTC. This sequence encodes CASSLNTYNEQFF.

The chain employs TRBV7-2 and TRBJ2-2; D gene unclear. The germline V gene has CDR1 SGHTA and CDR2 FQGNSA. There are 13 residues in the CDR3. Trimming pared 5 bases from V and 0 bases from J, leaving 4 bases between. In DNA form, the CDR3 reads TGTGCCAGCAGCGCTACGAACACCGGGGAGCTGTTTTTT. Residues: CASSATNTGELFF.

This clone has just a few counts. J is TRBJ1-6 and V is TRBV7-9, with 9 bases fitting TRBD1. V shed 5 bases, J shed 10 bases, and the junction held 9 bases outside the gene matches. Germline V lookup: CDR1 SEHNR, CDR2 FQNEAQ (reference sequence). CDR3 length equals 15 residues. The CDR3 sequence is CASSKRDRDRSPLHF. Here the CDR3 DNA reads TGTGCCAGCAGCAAACGGGACAGGGATCGGTCACCCCTCCACTTT. The entire variable domain, with the rest obtained from reference TRBV7-9 and TRBJ1-6, is as follows: DTGVSQNPRHKITKRGQNVTFRCDPISEHNRLYWYRQTLGQGPEFLTYFQNEAQLEKSRLLSDRFSAERPKGSFSTLEIQRTEQGDSAMYLCASSKRDRDRSPLHFGNGTRLTVT.

The rearrangement links TRBV11-2 to TRBJ2-5; D gene uncertain. The CDR3 is made up of 17 amino acids. Trimming took 1 base from V and 4 from J, leaving 19 bases between them. CDR1 is SGHAT, CDR2 FQNNGV, per germline. The CDR3 reads CASSLGVGSGSLETQYF. The CDR3 DNA reads as TGTGCCAGCAGCTTAGGGGTCGGAAGTGGAAGTTTAGAGACCCAGTACTTC. The whole variable domain, remainder taken from reference TRBV11-2 and TRBJ2-5, is EAGVAQSPRYKIIEKRQSVAFWCNPISGHATLYWYQQILGQGPKLLIQFQNNGVVDDSQLPKDRFSAERLKGVDSTLKIQPAKLEDSAVYLCASSLGVGSGSLETQYFGPGTRLLVL.

This chain links TRBV7-9 with TRBJ1-3; TRBD1 is a possible D gene (5 bases). Germline V gives CDR1 SEHNR, CDR2 FQNEAQ (reference sequence). This CDR3 has 15 amino acids. With 5 bases removed from V and 0 bases from J, the gap between germline ends came to 11 bases. The CDR3 loop reads CASSLDRFSGNTIYF. The CDR3 nucleotides are TGTGCCAGCAGCCTAGACAGATTCTCTGGAAACACCATATATTTT.

The chain uses TRBV4-1 and TRBJ2-3, with TRBD1 matching 7 bases. Germline V CDR1 and CDR2: MGHRA, YSYEKL. There are 16 residues in the CDR3. V dropped 4 bases and J dropped 6; count of bases not matched to a gene: 13. The CDR3 spells CASSRTPTGMADTQYF. DNA for the CDR3: TGCGCCAGCAGCCGAACCCCGACAGGGATGGCGGATACGCAGTATTTT.

V usage is TRBV5-4 and J usage is TRBJ2-5, with D perhaps matching TRBD1 (6 bases). The V end lost 0 bases, the J end lost 1 base, and 7 bases lay between the germline ends. This CDR3 is built from 14 residues. Looked up from germline, CDR1 is SGHNT and CDR2 is YYREEE (reference sequence). CDR3 in amino acids: CASSLAQGQETQYF. CDR3 nucleotide sequence: TGTGCCAGCAGCTTGGCACAGGGCCAAGAGACCCAGTACTTC.

The chain recombines TRBV14 with TRBJ1-4; tentatively, D is TRBD1 (6 bases). There are 15 residues in the CDR3. Germline CDR1 SGHDN, CDR2 FVKESK. Trimming stripped 4 bases from V and 0 bases from J, with 9 bases between. The CDR3 DNA reads as TGTGCCAGCAGCCCGAGGGGGTCAACTAATGAAAAACTGTTTTTT. This sequence encodes CASSPRGSTNEKLFF. Drawing the rest from reference TRBV14 and TRBJ1-4, the complete variable domain is EAGVTQFPSHSVIEKGQTVTLRCDPISGHDNLYWYRRVMGKEIKFLLHFVKESKQDESGMPNNRFLAERTGGTYSTLKVQPAELEDSGVYFCASSPRGSTNEKLFFGSGTQLSVL.

This chain uses TRBV6-6 with TRBJ2-1; the D is unclear. V lost 6 bases, J lost 7 bases, and 13 bases lay in between. The CDR3 contains 13 residues. CDR1 and CDR2 (germline): MNHNY, SVGAGI (reference sequence). CDR3 residues: CASSRPLRNEQFF. The CDR3 DNA follows: TGTGCCAGCAGCCGCCCTCTTCGAAATGAGCAGTTCTTC.

Comment on this clone: Germline is not matched at one junction end, which may reflect a read error. This sequence joins TRBV7-3 and TRBJ2-2; 10 bases map to TRBD1. Germline V gene sequence: CDR1 SGHTA, CDR2 FQGTGA. CDR3 length: 16 amino acids. DNA for the CDR3: TGTGCCAGCAGGCTGACGGGACAGGGGAACGCCGGGGAGCTGTTTTTT. It yields the protein CASRLTGQGNAGELFF.

V gene TRBV15 combines with J gene TRBJ1-6; 7 nucleotides agree with TRBD1. V lost 5 bases and J lost 4; bases outside the gene matches: 8. Germline V gene sequence: CDR1 LNHNV, CDR2 YYDKDF (reference sequence). CDR3 length equals 16 residues. The CDR3 sequence is CATSARGTAYNSPLHF. The CDR3 DNA sequence: TGTGCCACCAGCGCCCGAGGGACAGCTTATAATTCACCCCTCCACTTT. Full variable domain (outside the CDR3, taken from reference TRBV15 and TRBJ1-6): DAMVIQNPRYQVTQFGKPVTLSCSQTLNHNVMYWYQQKSSQAPKLLFHYYDKDFNNEADTPDNFQSRRPNTSFCFLDIRSPGLGDTAMYLCATSARGTAYNSPLHFGNGTRLTVT.

The genes are TRBV28 and TRBJ1-5; a possible D gene is TRBD1 (5 bases). Trimming took 2 bases from V and 3 from J, leaving 14 bases between them. The length of the CDR3 is 16 residues. Germline values: CDR1 MDHEN, CDR2 SYDVKM. Here the CDR3 DNA reads TGTGCCAGCAGTTTAGATGTGGCCAGGGTCAATCAGCCCCAGCATTTT. Its protein product is CASSLDVARVNQPQHF.